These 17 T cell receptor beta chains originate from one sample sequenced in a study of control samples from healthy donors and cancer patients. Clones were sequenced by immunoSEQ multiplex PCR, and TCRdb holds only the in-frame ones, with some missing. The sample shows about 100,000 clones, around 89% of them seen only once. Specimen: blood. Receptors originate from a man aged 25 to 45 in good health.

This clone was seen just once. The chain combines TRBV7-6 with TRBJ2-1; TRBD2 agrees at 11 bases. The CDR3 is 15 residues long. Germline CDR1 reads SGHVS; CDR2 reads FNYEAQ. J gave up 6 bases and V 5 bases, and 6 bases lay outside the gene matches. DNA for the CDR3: TGTGCCAGCAGCCCGGGACTAGCGGAGCCCAATGAGCAGTTCTTC. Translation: CASSPGLAEPNEQFF.

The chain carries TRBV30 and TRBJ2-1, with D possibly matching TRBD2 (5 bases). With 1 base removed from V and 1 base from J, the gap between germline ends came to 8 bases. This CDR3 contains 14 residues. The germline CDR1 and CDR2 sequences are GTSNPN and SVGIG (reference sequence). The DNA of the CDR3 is TGTGCCTGGAGTGGGACTCTTTCCTACAATGAGCAGTTCTTC. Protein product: CAWSGTLSYNEQFF.

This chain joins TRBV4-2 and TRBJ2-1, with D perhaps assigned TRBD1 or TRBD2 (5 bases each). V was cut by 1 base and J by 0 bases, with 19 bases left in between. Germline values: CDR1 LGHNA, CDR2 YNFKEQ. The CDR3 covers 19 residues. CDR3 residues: CASSQGGRNERGSYNEQFF. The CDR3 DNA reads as TGTGCCAGCAGCCAAGGGGGACGGAATGAAAGAGGCTCCTACAATGAGCAGTTCTTC.

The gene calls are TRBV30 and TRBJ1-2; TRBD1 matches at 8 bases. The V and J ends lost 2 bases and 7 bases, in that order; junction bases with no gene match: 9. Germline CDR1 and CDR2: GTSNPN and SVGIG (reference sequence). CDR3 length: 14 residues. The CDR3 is CAWSLGQGTLGYTF. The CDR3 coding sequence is TGTGCCTGGAGTCTTGGACAGGGAACCCTTGGCTACACCTTC.

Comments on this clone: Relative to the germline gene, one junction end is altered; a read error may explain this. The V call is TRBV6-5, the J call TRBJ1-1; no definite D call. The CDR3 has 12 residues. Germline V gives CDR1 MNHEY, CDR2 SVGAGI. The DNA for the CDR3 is TGTGCCAGCAGCAGACCGAACGCTGAAGCTTTCTTT. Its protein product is CASSRPNAEAFF.

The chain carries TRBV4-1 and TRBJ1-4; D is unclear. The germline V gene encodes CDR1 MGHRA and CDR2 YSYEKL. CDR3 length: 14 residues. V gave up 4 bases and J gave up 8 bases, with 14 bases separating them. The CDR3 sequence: CASSRKRWCEKLFF. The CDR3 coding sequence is TGCGCCAGCAGCCGAAAAAGGTGGTGCGAAAAACTGTTTTTT.

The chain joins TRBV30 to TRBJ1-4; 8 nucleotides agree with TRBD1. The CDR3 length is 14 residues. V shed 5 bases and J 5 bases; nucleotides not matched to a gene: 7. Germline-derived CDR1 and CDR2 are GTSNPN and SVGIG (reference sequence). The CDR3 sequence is CAWSPGTGNEKLFF. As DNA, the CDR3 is TGTGCCTGGTCTCCCGGGACAGGCAATGAAAAACTGTTTTTT.

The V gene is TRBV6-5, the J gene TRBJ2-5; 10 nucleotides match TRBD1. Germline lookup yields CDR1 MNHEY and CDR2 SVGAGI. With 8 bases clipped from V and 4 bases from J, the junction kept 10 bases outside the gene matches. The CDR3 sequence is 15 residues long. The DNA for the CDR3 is TGTGCCAGCGCTCGACAGGGGGCGGGTGGAGAGACCCAGTACTTC. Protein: CASARQGAGGETQYF.

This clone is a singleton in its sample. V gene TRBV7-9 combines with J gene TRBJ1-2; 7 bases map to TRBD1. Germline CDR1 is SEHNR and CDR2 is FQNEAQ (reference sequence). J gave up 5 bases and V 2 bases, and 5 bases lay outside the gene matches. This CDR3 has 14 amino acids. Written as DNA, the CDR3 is TGTGCCAGCAGCTTAACGGACAGGAGATATGGCTACACCTTC. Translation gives CASSLTDRRYGYTF.

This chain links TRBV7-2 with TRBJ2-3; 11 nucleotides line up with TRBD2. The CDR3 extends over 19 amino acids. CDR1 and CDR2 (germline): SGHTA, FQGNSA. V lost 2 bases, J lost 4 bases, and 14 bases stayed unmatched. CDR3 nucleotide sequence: TGTGCCAGCAGCTTAAGTGTCGAACTAGCGGGAGAATTCTCAGATACGCAGTATTTT. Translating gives CASSLSVELAGEFSDTQYF.

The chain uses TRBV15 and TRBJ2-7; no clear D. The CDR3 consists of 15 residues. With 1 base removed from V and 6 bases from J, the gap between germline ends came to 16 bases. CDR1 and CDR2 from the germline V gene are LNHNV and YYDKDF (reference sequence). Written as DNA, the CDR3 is TGTGCCACCAGCAGAGTATTTGGAGAGGTATCCGAGCAGTACTTC. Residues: CATSRVFGEVSEQYF.

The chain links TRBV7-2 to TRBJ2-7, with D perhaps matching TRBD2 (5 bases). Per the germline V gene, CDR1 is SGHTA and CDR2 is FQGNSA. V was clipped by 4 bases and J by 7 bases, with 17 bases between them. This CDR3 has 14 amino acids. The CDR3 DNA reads TGTGCCAGCAGCTCCCCTAGGCTGCCGGGGGAGCAGTACTTC. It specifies CASSSPRLPGEQYF.

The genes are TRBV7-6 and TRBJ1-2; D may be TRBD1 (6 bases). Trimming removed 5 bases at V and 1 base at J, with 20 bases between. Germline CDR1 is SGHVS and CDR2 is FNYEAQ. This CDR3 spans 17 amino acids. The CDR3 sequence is CASSPLPAGTSNYGYTF. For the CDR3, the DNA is TGTGCCAGCAGCCCCCTCCCTGCCGGGACAAGTAACTATGGCTACACCTTC.

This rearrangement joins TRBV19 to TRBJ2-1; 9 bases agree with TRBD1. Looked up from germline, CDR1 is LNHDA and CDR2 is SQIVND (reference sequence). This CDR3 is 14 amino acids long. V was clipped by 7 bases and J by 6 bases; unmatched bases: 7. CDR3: CASIWTGDFNEQFF. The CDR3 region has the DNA TGTGCCAGTATTTGGACAGGGGATTTCAATGAGCAGTTCTTC.

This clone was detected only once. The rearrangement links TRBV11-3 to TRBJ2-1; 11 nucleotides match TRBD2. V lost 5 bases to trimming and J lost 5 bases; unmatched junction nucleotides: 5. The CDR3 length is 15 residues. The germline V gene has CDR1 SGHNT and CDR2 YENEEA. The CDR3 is CASSASGGPDNEQFF. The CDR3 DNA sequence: TGTGCCAGCAGCGCTAGCGGGGGGCCAGACAATGAGCAGTTCTTC.

The chain's CDR3 is CASSARTANEKLFF. For the CDR3, the DNA is TGTGCCAGCAGCGCTCGGACGGCGAATGAAAAACTGTTTTTT. The chain combines TRBV9 with TRBJ1-4; D gene uncertain. CDR3 length: 14 amino acids. In germline, CDR1 is SGDLS, CDR2 YYNGEE. V lost 3 bases to trimming and J lost 5 bases, with 11 bases between them.

This CDR3 is CASSLFGTGSYTF. CDR3 in DNA: TGTGCCAGCAGTTTATTCGGTACAGGCAGCTACACCTTC. The rearrangement links TRBV28 to TRBJ1-2; tentative D call: TRBD1 (5 bases). The germline V and J ends were trimmed by 1 base and 9 bases, with 12 bases remaining between them. Looked up from germline, CDR1 is MDHEN and CDR2 is SYDVKM. CDR3 length: 13 amino acids.